Reported below is one T cell receptor (beta chain). The CDR3 regions of TCR beta were amplified from RNA transcripts. Initially, a first-round RT-PCR of the TCR CDR3 employed the HTBI primer set. TCRdb fed the multiplex PCR reads into MiXCR, producing one record per CDR3 protein. This table has around 55,000 distinct CDR3 sequences, roughly 50% appearing once. This specimen belongs to a study of T cells in Graves' hyperthyroidism and ophthalmopathy. CDR1 and CDR2 (germline): DFQATT, SNEGSKA (reference sequence). The V end lost 6 bases, the J end lost 2 bases, and 14 bases lay between the germline ends. The CDR3 runs 13 residues.

Sequencing used blood. This sequence was found in a woman between 50 and 59 years old with Graves' ophthalmopathy. V and J are TRBV20-1 and TRBJ2-7; tentatively, D is TRBD1 (6 bases). The CDR3, as DNA: TGCAGTGCCTTTCCCGGACAGACCTACGAGCAGTACTTC. Translation gives CSAFPGQTYEQYF.